The 2 T cell receptor beta chains given below trace back to one sample, sequenced in a study of memory CD4+ T cells and cytomegalovirus serostatus. The sort gate was single viable CD3+CD4+CD8-CD45RO+ cells for memory CD4+ T cells. The assay was immunoSEQ multiplex PCR, and TCRdb's table has in-frame clones only and misses some. Of about 50,000 clones listed, roughly four fifths were seen once; the top ten hold roughly 0.54%. Sequences were obtained from memory CD4+ T cells from blood. The origin of the receptors is an adult in good health and CMV-seronegative.

The chain recombines TRBV4-3 with TRBJ1-1, with TRBD1 identical over 7 bases. There are 15 residues in the CDR3. The V gene end was trimmed by 1 base and the J gene end by 0 bases; junction bases not matched to a gene: 2. The V gene's germline CDR1 is LGHNA and CDR2 YSLEER. Here the CDR3 reads CASSQVQGMNTEAFF. The CDR3 DNA reads as TGCGCCAGCAGCCAAGTACAGGGGATGAACACTGAAGCTTTCTTT.

The chain joins TRBV5-1 to TRBJ1-5; a weak D match, TRBD1 (5 bases). The CDR3 spans 14 residues. The V end was cut by 0 bases, the J end by 4 bases, with 8 bases between. In germline, CDR1 is SGHRS, CDR2 YFSETQ. The CDR3, as DNA: TGCGCCAGCAGCTTGGATGGGGCTAATCAGCCCCAGCATTTT. Encoded protein: CASSLDGANQPQHF.